The source of this T cell receptor beta chain is a study of spatial heterogeneity in lung cancer (dated by TCRdb to between 2019 and 2020). For the study in its entirety: More beta-chain than alpha-chain transcripts were consistently detected, likely reflecting higher beta-chain transcript abundance. In the raw uncorrected reads, each unique combination of TCR and UMI appeared more than ten times on average. At surgery, 200 or so tumor regions, fewer than 85 matched nontumor lung samples and 56 PBMC samples were TCR-sequenced for both alpha and beta chains. In tumor regions, TCR transcript counts showed a strong correlation with a T cell transcriptional module score derived from matched bulk RNA-seq. Nonsynonymous mutation counts, determined by whole-exome sequencing of tumor tissue, were related to features of the TCR repertoire. TCR alpha and beta repertoires were quantitatively compared across multiple tumor regions, matched nontumor lung and blood in non-small cell lung cancer. General findings and caveats noted by the study authors: The count of ubiquitous expanded TCRs correlated with the count of ubiquitous nonsynonymous mutations, and the count of regional expanded TCRs correlated with the count of regional nonsynonymous mutations. A correlation was observed between the number of expanded intratumoral alpha and beta TCRs and the tumor nonsynonymous mutation count. TCR-seq coverage of tumor T cells was estimated to be only approximately 7.3% for alpha chains and roughly 14% for beta chains. Additional single-cell paired TCR alpha and beta sequencing was considered necessary to confirm, at a functional level, the hypothesis that regional TCRs recognize regional mutations.

To prepare the library, 5' RACE was applied. These reads were obtained on a NextSeq 500. To allow correction of PCR and sequencing errors, the TCR library protocol tagged every TCR cDNA molecule with a unique molecular identifier. In the original analysis: Decombinator tools were used for TCR identification, UMI-based error correction and CDR3 extraction. TCRs above a frequency of 2 per 1,000, corresponding to the top 1% of the tumor frequency distribution, were defined as expanded. Expanded tumor TCRs statistically deemed absent (corrected P<0.05) from at least one tumor region were classed as regional, and all other expanded tumor TCRs were classed as ubiquitous. Each repertoire was subsampled 100 times to 5,000 TCRs, after which Renyi diversity was computed with the R vegan package. CDR3 similarity networks were constructed using string-kernel similarity of amino acid triplets, with links drawn between CDR3s whose pairwise similarity was above 0.82. Using fastp trimming at Q25 and MiXCR clonotype assembly, TCRdb reanalyzed the public sequencing data and kept in-frame beta chains. Entries that share a CDR3 protein sequence are merged under the most common genes and DNA. These V and J calls rely on TCRdb rather than the paper's analysis. The sample table holds some 96,000 distinct CDR3 sequences, of which roughly 4.5% were seen once. Of the sample, around 21% falls within the top ten clones.

The time point label on this specimen signifies: sample taken at primary tumor resection. Samples were obtained from roughly 72 patients with early-stage, untreated non-small cell lung cancer from the lung TRACERx cohort. Whole RNA extracted from tumor and nontumor lung tissue, or from cryopreserved PBMC samples, was used for TCR sequencing without cell sorting. Patients were selected for TCR sequencing only if sufficient RNA was available from at least two tumor regions. Tumor and adjacent nontumor lung specimens were reviewed by a lung pathologist before selection. As encoded in the germline V gene (reference sequence), CDR1 is PRHDT while CDR2 is FYEKMQ. Including the terminal cysteine and phenylalanine, the CDR3 comprises 14 residues. Only CDR3 DNA remains: 42 bases, in frame from the first base. V loses 4 bases, J loses 6 bases, and the germline ends lie 14 bases apart. There are many counts of this clonotype. This receptor's antigen is unknown. No clone much larger than this one lies a single base away; base qualities are absent.

In this chain, TRBV13 is recombined with TRBJ2-3; the D segment could be TRBD2, given 6 matching bases. The sequence was obtained from a male donor with early-stage non-small cell lung cancer. The sequencing used lung tumor tissue, collected at surgery. The CDR3 reads CASSWGLSQDTQYF. The bases read TGTGCCAGCAGCTGGGGACTGAGCCAGGATACGCAGTATTTT.